This T cell receptor beta chain was recovered during a study of blood T cells in healthy people across ages. The donors, healthy Caucasians from Russia, were aged roughly 6 to 90. Study results and limitations: Age showed a roughly linear inverse relationship with TCR beta diversity per million T cells.

A sample-barcoded 5' primer and a J-beta primer mix were used in a second PCR of roughly 7 to 11 cycles. The template-switch adaptor, which had 12 random nucleotides, put a tag on each cDNA molecule. Every sample gave at least 3 million paired-end reads containing CDR3. TCRdb recomputed calls from the 5' RACE reads with MiXCR, one row per CDR3 protein. The table lists about 1 million distinct CDR3 sequences, around 43% of them singletons. Concerning this clonotype: Its cognate antigen is unknown.

The germline V gene has CDR1 SGDLS and CDR2 YYNGEE. This CDR3 comprises 14 residues. V lost 3 bases to trimming and J lost 8 bases, with 15 bases between them. The sample consisted of blood. The J gene is TRBJ2-1, the V gene TRBV9, with D possibly matching TRBD1 (6 bases). The TCR was taken from a woman aged 55-75 years in good health. CDR3 residues: CASSGAGEIDEQFF. DNA of the CDR3: TGTGCCAGCAGCGGGGCAGGGGAGATCGATGAGCAGTTCTTC.